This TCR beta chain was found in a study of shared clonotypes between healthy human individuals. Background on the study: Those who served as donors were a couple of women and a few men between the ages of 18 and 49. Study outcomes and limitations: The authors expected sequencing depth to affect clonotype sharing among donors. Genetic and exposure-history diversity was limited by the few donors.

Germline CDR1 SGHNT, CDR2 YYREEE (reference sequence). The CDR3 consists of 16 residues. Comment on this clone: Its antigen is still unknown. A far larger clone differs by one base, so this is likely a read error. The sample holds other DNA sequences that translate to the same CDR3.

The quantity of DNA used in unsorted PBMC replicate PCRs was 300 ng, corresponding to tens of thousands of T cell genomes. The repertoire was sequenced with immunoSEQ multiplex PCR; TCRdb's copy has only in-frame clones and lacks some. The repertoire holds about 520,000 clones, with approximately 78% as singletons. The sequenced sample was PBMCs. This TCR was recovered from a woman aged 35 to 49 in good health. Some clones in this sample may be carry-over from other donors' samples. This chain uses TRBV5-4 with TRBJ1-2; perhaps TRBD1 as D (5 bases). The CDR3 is CASSFGGVPLDYGYTF. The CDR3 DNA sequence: TGCGCCAGCAGCTTTGGGGGGGTCCCTCTTGACTATGGCTACACCTTC.